This T cell receptor (beta chain) is from a study of cytomegalovirus exposure and HLA in healthy donors (dated by TCRdb to 2016 to 2017). As for the study more broadly: An earlier analysis of fewer than 750 of the donors reported over 250 Gb of sequence data and around 100 million unique TCR beta sequences obtained from approximately 180 million T cells. An early release that covered several hundred HLA-typed donors contained about 300 gigabases of sequencing data and tens of millions of unique TCR sequences. Of the 300 to 450 genotyped donors, 75% to 85% were placed in the genetic ancestry cluster associated with self-reported Caucasian donors. The study was designed to test whether signatures of past pathogen exposure could be identified by cataloging public T cell receptors. Using immunosequencing, the study profiled T cell repertoires from roughly 650 subjects and related those repertoires to cytomegalovirus serostatus. Besides the first cohort of 666 subjects, a separate validation cohort made up of 90 to 150 different subjects was used. The study combined high-throughput TCR immunosequencing, statistical association of individual TCRs with disease status, and machine learning to predict cytomegalovirus infection status. In a later analysis, previously published TCR beta repertoires from 666 donors were re-analyzed and high-resolution HLA genotyping was added so that TCR occurrence patterns could be studied. In the later analysis, no new phenotypic data were used to find candidate immune exposures; instead, reliance was placed on TCR beta sequences and their occurrence across donors. An earlier analysis of nearly 600 of the donors applied high-throughput TCR beta sequencing to assess whether each TCR beta V gene segment acted as functional or pseudogenic. Donor age, sex, ethnicity and CMV serostatus were compiled together with the repertoire data. In a later genetic analysis, genome-wide SNP genotypes for about three fifths of the roughly 670 donors were used, and that subset was treated as a discovery cohort. All discovery cohort repertoires had been generated on a single sequencing platform. HLA typing covered class I and class II loci at four-digit resolution. The number of typed donors differed by locus: about 629-640 for A, B, C, DRB1 and DQB1; roughly 510 for DQA1; some 590 for DPA1; and around 470 for DPB1. Four to six DR-DQ haplotypes were handled as single units for association and clustering because linkage in the cohort was strong. Across 300 to 400 genotyped donors of the cohort, an average of approximately 240,000 unique TCR beta nucleotide sequences per donor were sequenced, and roughly a sixth of those sequences were non-productive.

There are a few counts of this clone. Its antigen target is currently unknown. No clone much larger than this one lies a single base away; base qualities are absent. Reading from cysteine to phenylalanine, the CDR3 counts 14 amino acids. Only the CDR3 DNA stays, 42 bases, in frame from base 1. For CDR1 and CDR2, the germline V gene (reference sequence) lists SEHNR and FQNEAQ. The paper as a whole reports these results and caveats: Because some donors lacked HLA typing at each locus, the association tests relied only on the typed subset. In a later analysis, HLA-associated TCR beta chains showed more clonal expansion and lower generation probabilities than non-associated chains that were equally common. The classifier was reported to diagnose cytomegalovirus status with high specificity and sensitivity in both the original and validation cohorts. The earlier analysis of about 600 of the donors excluded roughly 17 rarely observed V segments, including chromosome 9 orphons, because counts were too low. In a later genetic analysis, fewer N-insertions in productive TCRs were reported among donors in an Asian-associated ancestry cluster than the roughly 700-donor mean. When HLA alleles, especially DR and DQ, strongly co-occurred, attributing TCR associations to individual alleles was difficult. Specific HLA alleles were associated with 16,951 TCR beta sequences at a false discovery rate of 0.05 in a later analysis. The cohort was sequenced for TCR beta chains only, and without alpha or paired-chain data the features that could be detected were limited. According to a later analysis, parvovirus B19, influenza, CMV and Epstein-Barr virus appeared linked to several top co-occurrence clusters. A few of the identified cytomegalovirus-associated TCR beta chains were confirmed in vitro to be specific for cytomegalovirus antigens. An association between a missense DCLRE1C variant and V-gene and J-gene trimming of TCR beta chains was found in a later genetic analysis and replicated in an independent cohort. Some IMGT-functional V segments, including TRBV6-2 and TRBV6-3, could not be distinguished by the 87-base-pair reads and were therefore excluded. In an earlier analysis of 587 of the donors, most TCR beta V segments appeared in productive rearrangements about 87% or about 30% of the time, broadly matching IMGT annotations. According to the authors, the approach could potentially be generalized to other disease states and immunological phenotypes. In the study, 164 TCR beta chains were listed as associated with cytomegalovirus. While some public TCRs were present in many individuals, most TCR sequences turned up only very rarely across donors. Most CMV-associated TCR beta chains appeared to be HLA-restricted in a later analysis, and the HLA associations seemed to be driven largely by CMV exposure. Linkage disequilibrium might explain the correlated functional status among segregating V segments, but an unknown experimental factor could not be excluded. CMV serostatus was the only immune exposure information available for the cohort. The sequencing pipeline was judged likely to have produced a cluster of highly shared sequence variants as a technical artifact. Roughly uniform sequencing depth across donors was assumed in presence/absence analyses, although this assumption may not hold. In a later analysis, the rate of TCR association differed among HLA loci, with DRB1 alleles having the most associated TCRs and HLA-C alleles having the fewest. A further reported finding was that TCR beta sequences accurately predicted the HLA-A and HLA-B alleles for most subjects in the first cohort.

The cohort was made up of approximately 670 healthy bone marrow donors. Cohort members were all nominally healthy when sampled, although unrecorded immune exposures were likely present. The donor tested CMV seropositive, placing the donor among the 290 or so seropositive members of the cohort. A peripheral blood sample was provided by each donor, and peripheral blood mononuclear cells were used for TCR beta sequencing. Genomic DNA extraction from the blood cell samples was performed with the Qiagen DNeasy Blood Extraction Kit. Preparation of the library involved the immunoSEQ multiplex PCR assay. The multiplex PCR relied on a mix of 60 forward primers for TCR Vbeta segments and 13 reverse primers for TCR Jbeta segments. A multiplex PCR assay on genomic DNA amplified the CDR3 region of rearranged TCR beta genes. Amplified TCR beta libraries were sequenced as 87-base-pair reads on the Illumina HiSeq System. From the authors' description of their analysis: A later analysis counted around 72 million unique TCR beta chains across the 500 to 850 repertoires, and roughly 9.9 million of these chains were shared by at least two donors. A nearest-neighbor algorithm error-corrected the raw reads and collapsed the reads into unique sequences, merging closely related sequences to remove PCR and sequencing errors. CDR3 sequences were aligned to IMGT reference sequences to assign V, D and J gene segments. Each retained sequence needed at least a six-nucleotide match to both a V gene segment and a J gene segment. Rearrangements were classified as productive when the CDR3 lacked stop codons and remained in frame with V and J, and all other rearrangements were classified as non-productive. Following IMGT convention, CDR3 was defined as the stretch from the second conserved V-encoded cysteine up to the conserved J-encoded phenylalanine. Sequences without an unambiguous match to a single V gene segment were excluded from the earlier analysis of about 600 of the donors. In an earlier analysis of approximately 550 of the donors, V segments were called functional above 56.7% productive rearrangements and were called segregating when the between-donor standard deviation exceeded 5%. A statistical classification framework was developed to diagnose cytomegalovirus status using the catalog of TCR beta chain sequences. A later analysis assigned V and J genes by comparing TCR nucleotide sequences with IMGT/GENE-DB human TR gene sequences. In a later analysis, CDR3 sequences and most-parsimonious VDJ recombination scenarios were assigned using the TCRdist pipeline. In a later analysis, every TCR beta chain was defined by the combination of its CDR3 amino acid sequence and its V-gene family, and reads without a unique V-gene family were dropped. In a later analysis, 500 to 650 highly shared, low-generation-probability nucleotide sequences were removed to address suspected cross-contamination and a sequencing artifact. A later analysis calculated a clonal expansion index for each public chain from normalized within-repertoire ranks of inferred template counts. In a later analysis, generation probabilities were computed with a VDJ recombination model fitted to out-of-frame rearrangements, and the resulting probabilities were checked against IGoR. A later analysis scored TCR-TCR, TCR-HLA and TCR-CMV co-occurrence with hypergeometric tests, applying a repertoire-size bias correction to TCR pairs. To estimate false discovery rates, a later analysis permuted the HLA or CMV assignments 20 times. A later analysis grouped co-occurring TCRs with DBSCAN, adding TCRdist sequence similarity when clustering within HLA-allele-positive subsets. Co-occurrence clustering excluded repertoires with fewer than 30,000 or more than 120,000 public chains, plus five with anomalous nucleotide sharing. TCRdb took over this immuneACCESS table, retaining in-frame rearrangements with V and J assigned. Such tables are incomplete; in checked studies, under half of the missing clones stem from an unresolved V gene, and the remainder is unexplained. The V and J calls and clone size come from that table; D and trimming were worked out from the DNA. This sample comprises 130,000 or so clones, about three fifths of them detected only once. The top ten clonotypes cover less than 9% of the sample.

Sequenced: PBMCs. This TCR derives from a woman between 40 and 50 years old in good health and CMV-seropositive. The chain is assembled from TRBV7-9 and TRBJ2-5; the D gene is unclear. The tail of the sequence fits TRBJ2-7 better, so the J call may be wrong. The bases read TGTGCCAGCAGCTTAGTAGAGGCTACCTACGAGCAGTACTTC. Translated, it gives CASSLVEATYEQYF.